The present T cell receptor beta chain was sequenced within a study of CD8 T cells in ankylosing spondylitis. With regard to this clonotype: The antigen is not known.

Using its own MiXCR run on the 5' RACE reads, TCRdb lists one record per CDR3 protein. The sample carries roughly 440,000 distinct CDR3 sequences, 17% recorded once. Whole-study findings and limits: Typical of ankylosing spondylitis blood, it appeared, was a TCR beta motif of roughly eight highly homologous variants. The authors reported significant enrichment of disease-linked clones in matched ankylosing spondylitis synovial fluid.

The specimen was blood, either unsorted or a sorted T cell fraction (not recorded which). The clonotype comes from a male donor with ankylosing spondylitis.

The CDR3 region is CASTVPKGETQYF. The CDR3 nucleotides read TGTGCCAGCACGGTCCCGAAGGGGGAGACCCAGTACTTC. This rearrangement joins TRBV6-1 to TRBJ2-5, with D tentatively TRBD1 (5 bases). This CDR3 is built from 13 residues. Germline V lookup: CDR1 MNHNS, CDR2 SASEGT. V was cut by 7 bases and J by 5 bases, with 14 bases left in between.